The clone carrying this T cell receptor beta chain was detected a few times. The target antigen is unknown. The record originates from a study of T cells after yellow fever vaccination. Overall study context: The authors prepared low-cell-number fractions using SMART-Seq v4 Ultra Low Input.

CDR1 and CDR2 (germline): SGDLS, YYNGEE. This CDR3 has 16 residues. V lost 4 bases and J lost 6, with 19 bases in between. Study-level findings and limits: Primary-vaccination clones mostly resurfaced post-booster (less than 98% CD4, 85% to 90% CD8). Though it reached lower strength, the secondary response hit its peak faster, day 5 versus 15.

A 5'RACE template-switching step, the method used to make TCR cDNA, added a universal primer site and UMIs. TCRdb redid the calling of the 5' RACE reads with MiXCR, one entry per CDR3 protein. Of just under 600,000 distinct CDR3 sequences listed, about 13% are singletons. Sequencing was performed on PBMCs, taken on the day of the yellow fever booster vaccination. This chain uses TRBV9 with TRBJ2-2; D unresolved. The receptor's source is a man in his thirties or forties who received the YFV17D yellow fever vaccine. The chain's CDR3 is CASSPRVAASSGELFF. DNA for the CDR3: TGTGCCAGCAGCCCTAGGGTGGCAGCCTCTTCCGGGGAGCTGTTTTTT.